This T cell receptor (beta chain) was recorded in a study of cytomegalovirus exposure and HLA in healthy donors. Regarding the study as a whole: Many donors shared some public TCRs, even though most TCR sequences were rare. Sequencing depth across donors, presence/absence analyses assumed, was roughly uniform. A later analysis associated roughly 15,000 TCR beta sequences with HLA alleles at a 0.05 false discovery rate. Indistinguishable V segments such as TRBV6-2 and TRBV6-3 were excluded.

Turning to this clone: The antigen remains undetermined.

This CDR3 comprises 15 residues. Per germline, CDR1 MDHEN and CDR2 SYDVKM. V trimming: 1 base; J trimming: 7 bases; junction bases outside the gene matches: 4. Primers for the PCR totalled 60 Vbeta and 13 Jbeta. Data came from immunoSEQ multiplex PCR; TCRdb stores just in-frame clones and leaves some out. The sample includes under 150,000 clones, roughly four fifths of them seen just once. The chain has TRBV28 and TRBJ2-1; 10 nucleotides align to TRBD2. This clonotype was obtained from a man aged 30 to 39 in good health and CMV-seronegative. Sequences were obtained from PBMCs. CDR3 DNA sequence: TGTGCCAGCAGTTTATTCAAGCGGGAGGGTAATGAGCAGTTCTTC. Protein product: CASSLFKREGNEQFF.